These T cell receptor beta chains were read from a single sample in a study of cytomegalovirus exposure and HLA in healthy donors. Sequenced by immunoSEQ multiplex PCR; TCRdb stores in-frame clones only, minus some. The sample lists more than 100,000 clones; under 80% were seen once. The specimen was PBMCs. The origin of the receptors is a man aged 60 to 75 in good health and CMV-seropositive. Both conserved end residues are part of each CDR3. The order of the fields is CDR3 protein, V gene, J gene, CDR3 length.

CDR3aa: CASSPSGRSYEQYF; v_gene: TRBV2; j_gene: TRBJ2-7; len: 14
CDR3aa: CASSPTYYEQYF; v_gene: TRBV7-9; j_gene: TRBJ2-7; len: 12
CDR3aa: CAITSSSENTEAFF; v_gene: TRBV10-3; j_gene: TRBJ1-1; len: 14
CDR3aa: CASSSTVTEAFF; v_gene: TRBV5-1; j_gene: TRBJ1-1; len: 12
CDR3aa: CASSSPGTSSYNEQFF; v_gene: TRBV27; j_gene: TRBJ2-1; len: 16
CDR3aa: CATSRGLSDTQYF; v_gene: TRBV15; j_gene: TRBJ2-3; len: 13
CDR3aa: CASSLNHRDNSYEQYF; v_gene: TRBV7-3; j_gene: TRBJ2-7; len: 16
CDR3aa: CASSLEGGLSGKLFF; v_gene: TRBV5-4; j_gene: TRBJ1-4; len: 15
CDR3aa: CARSLARPSSASGRWGYNEQFF; v_gene: TRBV5-3; j_gene: TRBJ2-1; len: 22
CDR3aa: CASSVMEQGHEQYF; v_gene: TRBV28; j_gene: TRBJ2-7; len: 14
CDR3aa: CASSLSPGGNTEAFF; v_gene: TRBV28; j_gene: TRBJ1-1; len: 15
CDR3aa: CASSQVGRGLRTEAFF; v_gene: TRBV4-1; j_gene: TRBJ1-1; len: 16
CDR3aa: CASRVREGDEQFF; v_gene: TRBV9; j_gene: TRBJ2-1; len: 13
CDR3aa: CASSSGPAGSGETQYF; v_gene: TRBV5-1; j_gene: TRBJ2-5; len: 16